This TCR beta chain stems from a study of T cells in Graves' hyperthyroidism and ophthalmopathy. Study information: At initial diagnosis, before any treatment had begun, peripheral blood was obtained. Findings and limits, study-wide: Classification by a 13 V-J model distinguished ophthalmopathy from stable hyperthyroidism.

This clonotype was seen ten or more times. Its antigen is still unknown. Inclusion characteristics of ophthalmopathy patients comprised a Clinical Activity Score of at least 3, a NOSPECS grade of at least 4, and duration under 3 months. RNA transcripts yielded amplified TCR beta CDR3 regions. An initial round of RT-PCR targeting the TCR CDR3 relied on the HTBI primer set. TCRdb passed the multiplex PCR reads through MiXCR, listing each CDR3 protein once. The sample has roughly 530,000 distinct CDR3 sequences, roughly 15% seen once; the top ten hold about 16%. The sample taken for sequencing was blood. The clonotype originates from a woman aged 18-30 years with Graves' ophthalmopathy.

CDR3: CASSAPGQGGNGYTF. CDR3 nucleotides: TGTGCCAGCAGCGCCCCCGGACAGGGGGGCAATGGCTACACCTTC. The chain carries TRBV28 and TRBJ1-2; 10 positions agree with TRBD1. The germline CDR1 and CDR2 sequences are MDHEN and SYDVKM. This CDR3 has 15 residues. V shed 6 bases and J 6 bases; nucleotides not matched to a gene: 10.